These 27 T cell receptor beta chains were all obtained from the same sample, sequenced in a study of shared clonotypes between healthy human individuals. Measured with immunoSEQ multiplex PCR; TCRdb has only the in-frame clones, and not every one. The sample contains 2 million to 2.5 million clones, almost 96% of which appear only once. Sequenced: naive CD4+ T cells sorted from blood. This sample's subset: CD45RA+ positively selected. These receptor sequences come from a man in his late teens or twenties in good health.

CDR3 bases: TGTGCCAGCAGCTTACCGTGGGACAAGGGTTATGGCTACACCTTC. It specifies CASSLPWDKGYGYTF. The rearrangement joins TRBV7-2 to TRBJ1-2, with D maybe TRBD1 (6 bases). V lost 2 bases and J 5 bases, leaving 15 bases between the germline ends. This CDR3 has 15 amino acids. CDR1 and CDR2 (germline): SGHTA, FQGNSA.

The gene calls are TRBV6-5 and TRBJ1-6, with D perhaps matching TRBD1 (5 bases). Per germline, CDR1 MNHEY and CDR2 SVGAGI. Between the trimmed V and J ends, which lost 2 bases and 10 bases, there was a span of 15 bases. The CDR3 covers 15 residues. The CDR3 loop is CASSYIGQAYSPLHF. CDR3 in DNA: TGTGCCAGCAGTTACATTGGACAAGCCTACTCACCCCTCCACTTT.

The chain has TRBV4-2 and TRBJ2-2; possibly TRBD1 for D (6 bases). There are 15 residues in the CDR3. Per the germline V gene, CDR1 is LGHNA and CDR2 is YNFKEQ. The germline V and J ends were trimmed by 3 bases and 6 bases, with 14 bases remaining between them. The CDR3 sequence: CASSHFTQGSGELFF. The CDR3 region has the DNA TGTGCCAGCAGCCATTTTACACAGGGATCCGGGGAGCTGTTTTTT.

This clone was observed a handful of times. The CDR3 carries no conserved terminal phenylalanine or tryptophan, so it likely arises from a read error. The DNA is left out, because the CDR3 cannot be placed on it with certainty; the CDR3 is given as TCRdb lists it. The CDR3 protein is CASSHLPGLTQG. The chain couples TRBV19 to TRBJ1-6. The CDR3 is 12 amino acids long, termini counted. CDR1 is LNHDA and CDR2 is SQIVND in the germline V gene (reference sequence).

This clone was detected only a few times. The V gene is TRBV25-1, the J gene TRBJ1-6; 9 bases agree with TRBD1. The CDR3 contains 12 residues. From germline, CDR1 is MGHDK and CDR2 SYGVNS. V dropped 8 bases and J dropped 10; count of bases not matched to a gene: 3. The CDR3 nucleotides read TGTGCCAGCGGGACAGGGCAATCACCCCTCCACTTT. Its protein product is CASGTGQSPLHF.

The count of this clone is one. The chain couples TRBV5-1 to TRBJ2-5; weak D call: TRBD2 (5 bases). The CDR3 runs to 16 residues. Germline-derived CDR1 and CDR2 are SGHRS and YFSETQ. V lost 2 bases, J lost 1 base, and 15 bases lay in between. The CDR3 reads CASSFGKAALQETQYF. The CDR3 DNA is TGCGCCAGCAGCTTCGGGAAAGCGGCCCTCCAAGAGACCCAGTACTTC.

This rearrangement joins TRBV7-2 to TRBJ2-3; 8 nucleotides agree with TRBD2. The germline V gene has CDR1 SGHTA and CDR2 FQGNSA. The V and J ends lost 4 bases and 6 bases, in that order; junction bases with no gene match: 18. The CDR3 length is 18 residues. The CDR3 DNA is TGTGCCAGCAGCTCCTCGGGGTTTAGCGGGGCCTTCGTGGATACGCAGTATTTT. It specifies CASSSSGFSGAFVDTQYF. Complete variable domain (other parts from reference TRBV7-2 and TRBJ2-3): GAGVSQSPSNKVTEKGKDVELRCDPISGHTALYWYRQSLGQGLEFLIYFQGNSAPDKSGLPSDRFSAERTGGSVSTLTIQRTQQEDSAVYLCASSSSGFSGAFVDTQYFGPGTRLTVL.

Worth noting for this clone: The junction differs from germline at one of its ends, possibly a read error. This chain joins TRBV6-1 and TRBJ2-5, with 9 bases that match TRBD2. The CDR3 is 11 amino acids. CDR1 MNHNS and CDR2 SASEGT come from the germline V gene. The CDR3 loop reads CASSSIAGDHF. The CDR3 coding sequence is TGTGCCAGCAGTTCTATAGCGGGGGATCACTTC.

V usage is TRBV6-1 and J usage is TRBJ2-2; D gene unclear. The germline CDR1 and CDR2 sequences are MNHNS and SASEGT. CDR3 length: 14 amino acids. V lost 6 bases to trimming and J lost 2 bases, with 10 bases between them. In nucleotides, the CDR3 is TGTGCCAGCAGAGTCAGCCCTAACACCGGGGAGCTGTTTTTT. This translates into CASRVSPNTGELFF.

The sample holds one count of this clone. CDR3: CASSEGPRRVNSPLHF. For the CDR3, the DNA is TGTGCCAGCAGTGAAGGTCCGAGGAGGGTAAATTCACCCCTCCACTTT. The chain links TRBV6-1 to TRBJ1-6; D uncertain. This CDR3 is built from 16 residues. V lost 1 base and J lost 7, with 14 bases in between. CDR1 is MNHNS and CDR2 is SASEGT in the germline V gene.

This clone was detected once. The chain carries TRBV10-3 and TRBJ1-6, with D possibly being TRBD1 (6 bases). This CDR3 region has 15 residues. The V gene lost 6 bases and the J gene lost 12 bases, with 21 bases spanning the gap. The V gene's germline CDR1 is ENHRY and CDR2 SYGVKD. The CDR3 sequence is CAIRADSGQRGPLHF. The CDR3 nucleotides read TGTGCCATCAGGGCGGACAGCGGACAGCGGGGACCCCTCCACTTT.

The rearrangement uses TRBV14 and TRBJ2-7; 7 bases line up with TRBD2. CDR3 length: 14 amino acids. The germline gives CDR1 SGHDN, CDR2 FVKESK. J lost 2 bases, V lost 5 bases, and 6 bases had no gene match. The CDR3 sequence is CASSFGTKTYEQYF. CDR3 bases: TGTGCCAGCAGCTTCGGGACTAAGACCTACGAGCAGTACTTC. Drawing the rest from reference TRBV14 and TRBJ2-7, the complete variable domain is EAGVTQFPSHSVIEKGQTVTLRCDPISGHDNLYWYRRVMGKEIKFLLHFVKESKQDESGMPNNRFLAERTGGTYSTLKVQPAELEDSGVYFCASSFGTKTYEQYFGPGTRLTVT.

In this sample, this clone turned up once. The chain joins TRBV30 to TRBJ1-5, with TRBD1 matching over 7 bases. This CDR3 is built from 15 residues. V gave up 4 bases and J gave up 6 bases; unmatched junction bases: 12. Germline CDR1 GTSNPN, CDR2 SVGIG (reference sequence). The CDR3 nucleotides are TGTGCCTGGACTAAACAGGGGCGGTTGGGTCAGCCCCAGCATTTT. It encodes CAWTKQGRLGQPQHF.

A note on this clone: This sample includes further DNA sequences coding for the same CDR3. The V call is TRBV28, the J call TRBJ1-4; 8 nucleotides match TRBD1. CDR1 is MDHEN and CDR2 is SYDVKM in the germline V gene. The CDR3 runs to 14 residues. The V segment lost 4 bases and the J segment 5 bases; nucleotides outside the gene matches: 3. Written as DNA, the CDR3 is TGTGCCAGCAGTTCCGGACAGGGAAATGAAAAACTGTTTTTT. This encodes CASSSGQGNEKLFF.

The chain uses TRBV6-5 and TRBJ1-5, with D maybe TRBD1 (6 bases). Germline lookup yields CDR1 MNHEY and CDR2 SVGAGI. The CDR3 runs to 15 residues. V was clipped by 4 bases and J by 7 bases, with 17 bases between them. The CDR3: CASSSFSGGGQPQHF. The CDR3 DNA follows: TGTGCCAGCAGTTCGTTTTCGGGGGGCGGACAGCCCCAGCATTTT.

This clone showed up just a few times. At the DNA level, this CDR3 is encoded by other sequences in the same sample as well. The chain links TRBV6-1 to TRBJ1-1; D is unclear. Trimming stripped 1 base from V and 1 base from J, with 4 bases between. Germline V gene data show CDR1 as MNHNS and CDR2 as SASEGT. The CDR3 loop spans 13 amino acids. CDR3 coding DNA: TGTGCCAGCAGTGAAGTGGGGAACACTGAAGCTTTCTTT. Its protein is CASSEVGNTEAFF.

The chain joins TRBV5-1 to TRBJ2-5; 10 bases map to TRBD2. Germline loops: CDR1 SGHRS, CDR2 YFSETQ. The V gene end was trimmed by 1 base and the J gene end by 0 bases; junction bases not matched to a gene: 6. This CDR3 has 17 residues. The CDR3 reads CASSLSASGGNQETQYF. The CDR3 nucleotides are TGCGCCAGCAGCTTGAGCGCTAGCGGGGGAAACCAAGAGACCCAGTACTTC.

V and J are TRBV30 and TRBJ2-7; 7 bases agree with TRBD1. The CDR3 covers 17 residues. Germline V gene data show CDR1 as GTSNPN and CDR2 as SVGIG (reference sequence). V shed 2 bases, J shed 4 bases, and the junction held 17 bases outside the gene matches. The CDR3 protein is CAWSLPQDRPWHYEQYF. The CDR3 nucleotides read TGTGCCTGGAGTCTACCCCAGGACAGGCCGTGGCATTACGAGCAGTACTTC.

V is TRBV19 and J is TRBJ1-1, with 8 nucleotides matching TRBD1. CDR3 length: 16 residues. V shed 4 bases and J 6 bases; nucleotides not matched to a gene: 13. Per the germline V gene, CDR1 is LNHDA and CDR2 is SQIVND (reference sequence). CDR3 in amino acids: CASSTRSPQGGAEAFF. In DNA form, the CDR3 reads TGTGCCAGTAGTACCCGATCCCCACAGGGGGGCGCTGAAGCTTTCTTT. Drawing the rest from reference TRBV19 and TRBJ1-1, the complete variable domain is DGGITQSPKYLFRKEGQNVTLSCEQNLNHDAMYWYRQDPGQGLRLIYYSQIVNDFQKGDIAEGYSVSREKKESFPLTVTSAQKNPTAFYLCASSTRSPQGGAEAFFGQGTRLTVV.

As to this clone: Distinct nucleotide sequences in the sample also encode this CDR3. The chain combines TRBV5-1 with TRBJ1-1; D remains unclear. Per germline, CDR1 SGHRS and CDR2 YFSETQ. With 0 bases removed from V and 4 bases from J, the gap between germline ends came to 10 bases. The CDR3 sequence is 14 residues long. The chain's CDR3 is CASSLEGRSTEAFF. Here the CDR3 DNA reads TGCGCCAGCAGCTTGGAGGGTAGGAGCACTGAAGCTTTCTTT.

This clone was seen once. The CDR3 sequence: CASSYSARQGYEQYF. The CDR3 region has the DNA TGTGCCAGCAGTTACTCTGCACGGCAAGGCTACGAGCAGTACTTC. The chain recombines TRBV6-5 with TRBJ2-7; no clear D gene. Germline loops: CDR1 MNHEY, CDR2 SVGAGI. This CDR3 comprises 15 residues. V was pared by 0 bases and J by 3 bases, with 12 bases between.

The chain employs TRBV5-6 and TRBJ2-3; weak D call: TRBD2 (6 bases). The CDR3 sequence is 14 residues long. The germline V and J ends were trimmed by 4 bases and 4 bases, with 13 bases remaining between them. The germline V gene encodes CDR1 SGHDT and CDR2 YYEEEE. CDR3 sequence reads: CASSRGKGPDTQYF. CDR3 bases: TGTGCCAGCAGCCGGGGGAAGGGACCAGATACGCAGTATTTT.

Remarks on this clone: Other DNA sequences in the sample encode the same CDR3. The chain is built from TRBV6-5 and TRBJ2-1, with TRBD1 matching 10 bases. The germline V gene has CDR1 MNHEY and CDR2 SVGAGI. V lost 6 bases and J lost 4; bases outside the gene matches: 6. The CDR3 length is 15 residues. The CDR3 loop reads CASRTGTGVYNEQFF. The DNA for the CDR3 is TGTGCCAGCAGGACGGGGACAGGGGTTTACAATGAGCAGTTCTTC.

The V call is TRBV27, the J call TRBJ1-1, with a possible D match to TRBD1 (5 bases). Germline V gives CDR1 MNHEY, CDR2 SMNVEV (reference sequence). Trimming cost V 5 bases and J 9 bases, with 10 bases left between them. The CDR3 extends over 11 amino acids. The CDR3 loop is CASSQGPKAFF. CDR3 sequence (DNA): TGTGCCAGCAGTCAGGGACCTAAAGCTTTCTTT.

The chain combines TRBV25-1 with TRBJ2-7; either TRBD1 or TRBD2 may supply D (5 bases each). Trimming took off 4 bases at V and 2 bases at J, with 9 bases between the two ends. The germline V gene encodes CDR1 MGHDK and CDR2 SYGVNS. This CDR3 contains 13 residues. The chain's CDR3 is CASSAGTAYEQYF. The CDR3 DNA reads as TGTGCCAGCAGTGCAGGGACGGCCTACGAGCAGTACTTC.

Points on this clone: Distinct nucleotide sequences in the sample also encode this CDR3. This chain connects TRBV5-1 to TRBJ2-3; TRBD1 is a possible D gene (6 bases). Germline V gene sequence: CDR1 SGHRS, CDR2 YFSETQ. V was pared by 2 bases and J by 5 bases, with 12 bases between. The CDR3 contains 14 residues. The CDR3 DNA follows: TGCGCCAGCAGCTTAGGGACCAGGGGAGATACGCAGTATTTT. Residues: CASSLGTRGDTQYF. Filled out from reference TRBV5-1 and TRBJ2-3, the complete variable domain reads KAGVTQTPRYLIKTRGQQVTLSCSPISGHRSVSWYQQTPGQGLQFLFEYFSETQRNKGNFPGRFSGRQFSNSRSEMNVSTLELGDSALYLCASSLGTRGDTQYFGPGTRLTVL.

This clone appeared a few times. V gene TRBV27 combines with J gene TRBJ2-3; 10 nucleotides line up with TRBD2. Trimming cost V 0 bases and J 0 bases; bases outside gene matches: 0. The germline V gene has CDR1 MNHEY and CDR2 SMNVEV (reference sequence). There are 16 residues in the CDR3. The CDR3 reads CASSLSTSGSTDTQYF. CDR3 bases: TGTGCCAGCAGTTTATCGACTAGCGGGAGCACAGATACGCAGTATTTT.